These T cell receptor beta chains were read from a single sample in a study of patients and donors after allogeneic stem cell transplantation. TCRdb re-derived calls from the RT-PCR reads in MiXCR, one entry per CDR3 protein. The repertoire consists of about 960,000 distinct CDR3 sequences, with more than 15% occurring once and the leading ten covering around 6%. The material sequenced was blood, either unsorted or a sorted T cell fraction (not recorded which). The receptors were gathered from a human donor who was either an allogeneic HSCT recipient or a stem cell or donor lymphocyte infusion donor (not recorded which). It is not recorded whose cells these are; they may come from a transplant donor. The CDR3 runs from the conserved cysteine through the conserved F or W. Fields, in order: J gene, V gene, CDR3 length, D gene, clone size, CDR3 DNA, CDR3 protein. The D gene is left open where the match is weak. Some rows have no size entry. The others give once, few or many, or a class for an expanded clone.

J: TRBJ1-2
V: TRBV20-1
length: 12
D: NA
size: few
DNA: TGCAGTGCTAGAGGGTCACTTTATGGCTACACCTTC
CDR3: CSARGSLYGYTF

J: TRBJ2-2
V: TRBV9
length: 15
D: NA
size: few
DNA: TGTGCCAGCAGCGAGGCAGGAGGATTCACCGGGGAGCTGTTTTTT
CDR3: CASSEAGGFTGELFF

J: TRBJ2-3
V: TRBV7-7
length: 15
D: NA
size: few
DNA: TGTGCCAGCAGCTTCTATGAGCGGGGCACAGATACGCAGTATTTT
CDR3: CASSFYERGTDTQYF

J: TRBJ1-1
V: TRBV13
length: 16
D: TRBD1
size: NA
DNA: TGTGCCAGCAGCTTGGGACAGGGGTTTGTGAACACTGAAGCTTTCTTT
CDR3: CASSLGQGFVNTEAFF

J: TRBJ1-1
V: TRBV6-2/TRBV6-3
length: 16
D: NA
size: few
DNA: TGTGCCAGCAGTTCCCCGTTGAGACTCCCGAACACTGAAGCTTTCTTT
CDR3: CASSSPLRLPNTEAFF

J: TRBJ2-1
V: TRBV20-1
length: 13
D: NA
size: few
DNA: TGCAGTGCCACGGGATCCTGCTACAATGAGCAGTTCTTC
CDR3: CSATGSCYNEQFF

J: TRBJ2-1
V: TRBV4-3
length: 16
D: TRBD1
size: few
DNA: TGCGCCAGCAGCCAAGAGAGGTCAGGGGGCGGGAATGAGCAGTTCTTC
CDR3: CASSQERSGGGNEQFF

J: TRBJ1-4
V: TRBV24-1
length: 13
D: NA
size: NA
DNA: TGTGCCACCAGTGCCGGGAAGTACGAAAAACTGTTTTTT
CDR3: CATSAGKYEKLFF

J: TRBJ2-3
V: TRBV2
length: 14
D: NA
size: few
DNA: TGTGCCAGCAGTGGGGGACTCTCTCCAGATACGCAGTATTTT
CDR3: CASSGGLSPDTQYF

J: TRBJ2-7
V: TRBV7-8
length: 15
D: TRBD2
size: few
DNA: TGTGCCAGCAGCTCCATAGCGGGAGGGCCGCGAGAGCAGTACTTC
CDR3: CASSSIAGGPREQYF

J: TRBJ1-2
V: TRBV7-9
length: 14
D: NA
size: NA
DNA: TGTGCCAGCAGCTCGCCCTCGGATAGCAGTGGCTACACCTTC
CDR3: CASSSPSDSSGYTF

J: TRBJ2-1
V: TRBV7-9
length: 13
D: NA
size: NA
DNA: TGTGCCAGCAGCGCTATGAGGGGCAATGAGCAGTTCTTC
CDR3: CASSAMRGNEQFF

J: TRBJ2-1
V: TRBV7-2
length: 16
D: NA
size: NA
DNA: TGTGCCAGCACCTACGTCGGAGGACAAACGGCGTTTGAGCAGTTCTTC
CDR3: CASTYVGGQTAFEQFF

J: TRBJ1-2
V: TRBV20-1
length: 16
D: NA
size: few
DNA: TGCAGTGCTCCGAAATACCTGACGACCGAGTTCTATGGCTACACCTTC
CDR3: CSAPKYLTTEFYGYTF

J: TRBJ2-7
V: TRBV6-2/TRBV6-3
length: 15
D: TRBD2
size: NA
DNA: TGTGCCAGCAGTTATCGGGGACTAGGCCTCACGGAGCAGTACTTC
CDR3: CASSYRGLGLTEQYF

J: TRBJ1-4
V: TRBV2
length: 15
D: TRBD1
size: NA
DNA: TGTGCCAGCAGGCTCGGGACAGGGGTATTTGAAAAACTGTTTTTT
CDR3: CASRLGTGVFEKLFF

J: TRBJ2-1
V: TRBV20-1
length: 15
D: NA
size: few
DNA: TGCAGTGCTAGAAGGGGACACGCGCCGGGGGATGAGCAGTTCTTC
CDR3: CSARRGHAPGDEQFF

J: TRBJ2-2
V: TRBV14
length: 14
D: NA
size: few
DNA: TGTGCCAGCAGCCAAGAAGCAACGGGCCTCAAGCTGTTTTTT
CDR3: CASSQEATGLKLFF

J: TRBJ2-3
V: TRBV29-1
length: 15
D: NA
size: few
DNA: TGCAGCGTTGAGGGGGGACAGTATGGCACAGATACGCAGTATTTT
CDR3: CSVEGGQYGTDTQYF

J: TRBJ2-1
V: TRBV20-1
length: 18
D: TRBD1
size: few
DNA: TGCAGTGCTAGAGAAATTGTGACGGGACAGGGGCCATGGAATGAGCAGTTCTTC
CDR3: CSAREIVTGQGPWNEQFF

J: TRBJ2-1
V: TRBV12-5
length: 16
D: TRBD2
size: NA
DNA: TGTGCTAGTGCCGTAGCGGGAGTTGTGTATAGCAATGAGCAGTTCTTC
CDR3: CASAVAGVVYSNEQFF

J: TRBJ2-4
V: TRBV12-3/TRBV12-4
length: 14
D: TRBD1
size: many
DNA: TGTGCCAGCAGCCCAGGGGGAAGTGAAAACATTCAGTACTTC
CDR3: CASSPGGSENIQYF

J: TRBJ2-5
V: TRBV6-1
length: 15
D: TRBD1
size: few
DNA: TGTGCCATCTTCAAACAGGGGTCGCCCCAAGAGACCCAGTACTTC
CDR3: CAIFKQGSPQETQYF

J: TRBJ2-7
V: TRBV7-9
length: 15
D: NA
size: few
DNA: TGTGCCAGCAGCCAGACACTGGACAGCAGCTACGAGCAGTACTTC
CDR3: CASSQTLDSSYEQYF

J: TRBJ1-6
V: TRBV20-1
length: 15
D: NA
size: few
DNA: TGCAGTGCTAGAGATTCAGAGGTCATAAATTCACCCCTCCACTTT
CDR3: CSARDSEVINSPLHF

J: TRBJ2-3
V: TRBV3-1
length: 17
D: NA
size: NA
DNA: TGTGCCAGCAGCCACCGGCGACAGGCCAAGTTCACAGATACGCAGTATTTT
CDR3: CASSHRRQAKFTDTQYF

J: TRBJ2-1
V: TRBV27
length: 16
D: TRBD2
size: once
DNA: TGTGCCAGCAGTTTCTCTCGACTAGCGGGAATGCGTGAGCAGTTCTTC
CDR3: CASSFSRLAGMREQFF

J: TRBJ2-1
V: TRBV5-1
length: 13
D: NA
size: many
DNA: TGCGCCAGCAGGGACCAATATATCGATGAGCAGTTCTTC
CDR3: CASRDQYIDEQFF

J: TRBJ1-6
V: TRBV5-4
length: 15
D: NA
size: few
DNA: TGTGCCAGCAGCTTAGGTATCGGAGCAAATTCACCCCTCCACTTT
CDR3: CASSLGIGANSPLHF

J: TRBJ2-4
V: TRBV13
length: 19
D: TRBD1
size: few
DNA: TGTGCCAGCAGCCACGCGACAGGGACCTTAGTCCTAGCCAAAAACATTCAGTACTTC
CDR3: CASSHATGTLVLAKNIQYF

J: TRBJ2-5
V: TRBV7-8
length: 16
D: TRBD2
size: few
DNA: TGTGCCAGCAGCTTGGGGCTAGCGGACCGTTTAGAGACCCAGTACTTC
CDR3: CASSLGLADRLETQYF

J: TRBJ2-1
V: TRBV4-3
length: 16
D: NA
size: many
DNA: TGCGCCAGCAGCCAAGGGGCTAGGAGCCCCTACAATGAGCAGTTCTTC
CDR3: CASSQGARSPYNEQFF